The 13 T cell receptor beta chains given below trace back to one sample, sequenced in a study of T-cell reconstitution after alpha-beta-depleted transplantation in children. For TCRbeta, the library was prepared with unique molecular identifiers. One entry per CDR3 protein, called by TCRdb with MiXCR from the PCR reads. Of about 210,000 distinct CDR3 sequences listed, more than 15% are singletons. Sequenced here: PBMCs, mostly from graft donor cells, sampled 360 days after TCRalphabeta/CD19-depleted stem cell transplant. These receptors originate from a male patient aged 2-9 years who had a stem cell transplant for acute lymphoblastic leukemia, so the T cells may come from the graft donor.

This clonotype turned up a few times. V is TRBV18 and J is TRBJ2-1; 9 nucleotides agree with TRBD1. The V and J ends lost 6 bases and 2 bases, in that order; junction bases with no gene match: 11. This CDR3 region has 17 residues. Germline CDR1 reads KGHSH; CDR2 reads LQKENI. CDR3 in amino acids: CASSLDRGTGPYNEQFF. CDR3 nucleotide sequence: TGTGCCAGCTCCCTCGACCGCGGGACAGGGCCCTACAATGAGCAGTTCTTC.

This clonotype has at least ten counts. V is TRBV7-3 and J is TRBJ2-1, with 7 bases fitting TRBD1. Germline V gene sequence: CDR1 SGHTA, CDR2 FQGTGA. The CDR3 length is 14 residues. V dropped 2 bases and J dropped 3; count of bases not matched to a gene: 1. The CDR3 region has the DNA TGTGCCAGCAGCTTACGACAGGGCTACAATGAGCAGTTCTTC. It codes for CASSLRQGYNEQFF. Together with reference TRBV7-3 and TRBJ2-1, the CDR3 gives the full variable domain: GAGVSQTPSNKVTEKGKYVELRCDPISGHTALYWYRQSLGQGPEFLIYFQGTGAADDSGLPNDRFFAVRPEGSVSTLKIQRTERGDSAVYLCASSLRQGYNEQFFGPGTRLTVL.

In this sample, this clonotype turned up a few times. The chain has TRBV28 and TRBJ2-1, with D possibly TRBD1 on 6 matching bases. V was pared by 6 bases and J by 8 bases, with 17 bases between. This CDR3 region has 14 residues. The germline V gene encodes CDR1 MDHEN and CDR2 SYDVKM. The CDR3, as DNA: TGTGCCAGCAGCGGCAGGGGATTGGCCCATGAGCAGTTCTTC. As protein: CASSGRGLAHEQFF.

In its sample, this clonotype was seen many times. J is TRBJ2-3 and V is TRBV12-3 or TRBV12-4; D is undetermined. The V gene lost 2 bases and the J gene lost 4 bases, with 4 bases spanning the gap. CDR3 length: 12 amino acids. This CDR3 is CASSLFPDTQYF. The CDR3 DNA follows: TGTGCCAGCAGTTTATTCCCAGATACGCAGTATTTT.

In its sample, this clonotype was seen a few times. The gene calls are TRBV13 and TRBJ2-3, with TRBD1 matching 8 bases. V dropped 1 base and J dropped 4; count of bases not matched to a gene: 13. Per the germline V gene, CDR1 is PRHDT and CDR2 is FYEKMQ (reference sequence). The CDR3 has 18 amino acids. The CDR3: CASSLDVGQVSVADTQYF. In DNA form, the CDR3 reads TGTGCCAGCAGCTTAGATGTGGGACAGGTCAGTGTGGCAGATACGCAGTATTTT.

Ten or more counts support this clonotype. The J gene is TRBJ2-3, the V gene TRBV28; unclear D gene. There are 13 residues in the CDR3. In germline, CDR1 is MDHEN, CDR2 SYDVKM. Trimming cost V 6 bases and J 2 bases, with 9 bases left between them. In DNA form, the CDR3 reads TGTGCCAGCAGCCGCCCAAACACAGATACGCAGTATTTT. It encodes CASSRPNTDTQYF.

V gene TRBV5-1 combines with J gene TRBJ2-3, with 7 bases lining up with TRBD1. CDR1 is SGHRS, CDR2 YFSETQ, per germline. The V gene end was trimmed by 4 bases and the J gene end by 2 bases; junction bases not matched to a gene: 10. The CDR3 consists of 16 residues. As DNA, the CDR3 is TGCGCCAGCAGCCTTGTTCCGACAGGGTACACAGATACGCAGTATTTT. Translated: CASSLVPTGYTDTQYF. Using reference TRBV5-1 and TRBJ2-3 for the parts outside the CDR3, the full variable domain is KAGVTQTPRYLIKTRGQQVTLSCSPISGHRSVSWYQQTPGQGLQFLFEYFSETQRNKGNFPGRFSGRQFSNSRSEMNVSTLELGDSALYLCASSLVPTGYTDTQYFGPGTRLTVL.

This clonotype was picked up one time. The rearrangement joins TRBV11-2 to TRBJ2-5, with D unclear. CDR3 size: 14 residues. Trimming cost V 0 bases and J 4 bases, with 9 bases left between them. CDR1 and CDR2 from the germline V gene are SGHAT and FQNNGV. CDR3 protein: CASSLEGQTETQYF. CDR3 coding DNA: TGTGCCAGCAGCTTAGAGGGCCAGACAGAGACCCAGTACTTC.

The rearrangement links TRBV7-9 to TRBJ2-2, with D possibly TRBD1 on 5 matching bases. V was trimmed by 9 bases and J by 2 bases, leaving 13 bases between them. This CDR3 has 14 amino acids. Germline V lookup: CDR1 SEHNR, CDR2 FQNEAQ (reference sequence). CDR3 nucleotides: TGTGCCAGAGGGGTCAGAGGTAACACCGGGGAGCTGTTTTTT. Protein: CARGVRGNTGELFF.

This clonotype has a handful of counts. V is TRBV3-1 and J is TRBJ1-1, with a tentative D call TRBD1 (6 bases). This CDR3 has 14 amino acids. Germline CDR1 LGHDT, CDR2 YNNKEL (reference sequence). The V gene lost 1 base and the J gene lost 8 bases, with 14 bases spanning the gap. CDR3 residues: CASSQVAGAREAFF. CDR3 bases: TGTGCCAGCAGCCAAGTCGCGGGGGCTCGAGAAGCTTTCTTT.

There are a few counts of this clonotype. This sequence joins TRBV6-2 or TRBV6-3 and TRBJ2-1, with 12 bases aligning to TRBD1. The germline V gene encodes CDR1 MNHEY and CDR2 SVGEGT. There are 15 residues in the CDR3. V gave up 6 bases and J gave up 7 bases; unmatched junction bases: 7. The CDR3 protein is CASRYTGQGANEQFF. CDR3 sequence (DNA): TGTGCCAGCAGGTACACGGGACAGGGGGCGAATGAGCAGTTCTTC.

This clonotype was seen more than once but under ten times. The chain has TRBV7-3 and TRBJ2-5, with 9 bases matching TRBD2. The germline gives CDR1 SGHTA, CDR2 FQGTGA. CDR3 length: 14 amino acids. V gave up 6 bases and J gave up 3 bases; unmatched junction bases: 5. DNA of the CDR3: TGTGCCAGCAGTGAGGCGGGAGGGAAAGAGACCCAGTACTTC. It codes for CASSEAGGKETQYF.

This clonotype was seen a handful of times. The V and J genes are TRBV3-1 and TRBJ2-4, with a possible D match to TRBD1 (5 bases). The V gene lost 0 bases and the J gene lost 9 bases, with 12 bases spanning the gap. Germline CDR1 and CDR2: LGHDT and YNNKEL (reference sequence). The CDR3 runs to 14 residues. CDR3 coding DNA: TGTGCCAGCAGCCAAGATAGGACAATCGGCATTCAGTACTTC. It codes for CASSQDRTIGIQYF. The whole variable domain, filled in from reference TRBV3-1 and TRBJ2-4, reads DTAVSQTPKYLVTQMGNDKSIKCEQNLGHDTMYWYKQDSKKFLKIMFSYNNKELIINETVPNRFSPKSPDKAHLNLHINSLELGDSAVYFCASSQDRTIGIQYFGAGTRLSVL.